Shown below are 14 T cell receptor beta chains from a single sample sequenced in a study of CD8+ T cells in alopecia areata. TCR sequencing used cDNA made by reverse transcription of extracted RNA. Profiled with immunoSEQ multiplex PCR; TCRdb holds only in-frame clones, not every one. In the table there are about 190,000 clones, more than 55% of which are singletons. The treatment here: oral pan-JAK inhibitor, 5-10 mg twice daily. This sample comprised CD4+ T cells sorted from blood, obtained at week 4, from a patient treated with tofacitinib. The receptors here all came from a human donor with alopecia areata.

V is TRBV28 and J is TRBJ2-5; the D gene could be TRBD1 or TRBD2 (5 bases each). The CDR3 runs 12 residues. Germline CDR1 and CDR2: MDHEN and SYDVKM. Deletions cut 5 bases from V and 5 bases from J, with 9 bases between. CDR3 DNA: TGTGCCAGCAGTCGGGGCCGTGAGACCCAGTACTTC. Its protein is CASSRGRETQYF. The full variable domain, with the rest looked up from reference TRBV28 and TRBJ2-5, is DVKVTQSSRYLVKRTGEKVFLECVQDMDHENMFWYRQDPGLGLRLIYFSYDVKMKEKGDIPEGYSVSREKKERFSLILESASTNQTSMYLCASSRGRETQYFGPGTRLLVL.

The V and J genes are TRBV29-1 and TRBJ2-7; D gene unclear. Trimming cost V 2 bases and J 9 bases, with 11 bases left between them. CDR1 is SQVTM, CDR2 ANQGSEA, per germline. The CDR3 loop spans 11 amino acids. The CDR3 is CSVERLNGQYF. DNA of the CDR3: TGCAGCGTTGAAAGGCTGAACGGGCAGTACTTC.

The chain joins TRBV5-4 to TRBJ1-2, with TRBD1 matching 8 bases. The junction had 1 base not matched to a gene; V was cut back by 7 bases and J by 2 bases. The CDR3 runs to 12 residues. The V gene's germline CDR1 is SGHNT and CDR2 YYREEE (reference sequence). The CDR3 coding sequence is TGTGCCAGCGGGACAGGAAACTATGGCTACACCTTC. Its protein product is CASGTGNYGYTF.

The rearrangement joins TRBV7-2 to TRBJ1-2; D call uncertain. Trimming left V 6 bases short and J 0 bases short, with 14 bases between. There are 15 residues in the CDR3. Germline V gene lookup returns CDR1 SGHTA and CDR2 FQGNSA. The CDR3 DNA reads as TGTGCCAGCAGTTGGGGTTTTGGCCCTAACTATGGCTACACCTTC. Translated: CASSWGFGPNYGYTF. Variable domain in full (rest from reference TRBV7-2 and TRBJ1-2): GAGVSQSPSNKVTEKGKDVELRCDPISGHTALYWYRQSLGQGLEFLIYFQGNSAPDKSGLPSDRFSAERTGGSVSTLTIQRTQQEDSAVYLCASSWGFGPNYGYTFGSGTRLTVV.

Only a few counts were recorded for this clone. This chain uses TRBV30 with TRBJ2-5, with TRBD1 matching over 7 bases. CDR3 length equals 15 residues. Germline trimming cut 5 bases from V and 5 bases from J; bases unmatched to any gene: 14. Germline assignment: CDR1 GTSNPN and CDR2 SVGIG (reference sequence). The CDR3 coding sequence is TGTGCCTGGGGACGCACAGGGTCCAGGGGGGAGACCCAGTACTTC. It is translated as CAWGRTGSRGETQYF.

To note about this clone: Within the sample, other DNA sequences also encode this same CDR3. This chain links TRBV30 with TRBJ2-3, with D unresolved. V was pared by 2 bases and J by 5 bases, with 8 bases between. Germline V gene lookup returns CDR1 GTSNPN and CDR2 SVGIG (reference sequence). The CDR3 is 12 residues long. CDR3 region: CAWSLQGDTQYF. Written as DNA, the CDR3 is TGTGCCTGGAGTTTACAAGGAGATACGCAGTATTTT.

The table lists this clone with a few counts. V usage is TRBV7-9 and J usage is TRBJ1-1, with 7 bases lining up with TRBD1. V dropped 5 bases and J dropped 10; count of bases not matched to a gene: 13. The germline gives CDR1 SEHNR, CDR2 FQNEAQ (reference sequence). This CDR3 contains 14 residues. Here the CDR3 reads CASSPNQGEQGAFF. For the CDR3, the DNA is TGTGCCAGCAGCCCAAACCAGGGGGAACAAGGAGCTTTCTTT.

This chain uses TRBV7-2 with TRBJ2-4, with no clear D. Germline assignment: CDR1 SGHTA and CDR2 FQGNSA. Between the trimmed V and J ends, which lost 5 bases and 1 base, there was a span of 12 bases. The CDR3 has 15 residues. In nucleotides, the CDR3 is TGTGCCAGCAGCCCCGAGGTTTGGGCCAAAAACATTCAGTACTTC. Its protein product is CASSPEVWAKNIQYF.

The chain employs TRBV25-1 and TRBJ2-1; 9 bases match TRBD1. The CDR3 has 15 amino acids. V gave up 4 bases and J gave up 7 bases; unmatched junction bases: 8. CDR1 is MGHDK and CDR2 is SYGVNS in the germline V gene. CDR3 DNA: TGTGCCAGCAGTGTGCCCGGGACAGGGTTGAATGAGCAGTTCTTC. It encodes CASSVPGTGLNEQFF. The full variable domain, rest sourced from reference TRBV25-1 and TRBJ2-1, is EADIYQTPRYLVIGTGKKITLECSQTMGHDKMYWYQQDPGMELHLIHYSYGVNSTEKGDLSSESTVSRIRTEHFPLTLESARPSHTSQYLCASSVPGTGLNEQFFGPGTRLTVL.

This rearrangement joins TRBV11-3 to TRBJ2-1; TRBD2 agrees at 7 bases. The V and J ends lost 1 base and 3 bases, in that order; junction bases with no gene match: 3. The CDR3 spans 15 residues. Germline V gene sequence: CDR1 SGHNT, CDR2 YENEEA. The CDR3 DNA is TGTGCCAGCAGCTTAGCGTCTAGCGGCTACAATGAGCAGTTCTTC. It encodes CASSLASSGYNEQFF.

The chain is built from TRBV5-1 and TRBJ2-7, with D perhaps assigned TRBD1 or TRBD2 (5 bases each). The length of the CDR3 is 13 residues. Trimming cost V 5 bases and J 3 bases, with 12 bases left between them. The germline CDR1 and CDR2 sequences are SGHRS and YFSETQ. The CDR3: CASRTGPLYEQYF. Written as DNA, the CDR3 is TGCGCCAGCAGAACGGGACCCCTCTACGAGCAGTACTTC.

The chain has TRBV30 and TRBJ1-5, with 9 positions matching TRBD1. V was clipped by 1 base and J by 5 bases; unmatched bases: 3. Germline V gene lookup returns CDR1 GTSNPN and CDR2 SVGIG (reference sequence). The CDR3 runs to 14 residues. CDR3 bases: TGTGCCTGGAGTGGGGACAGGGAAGATCAGCCCCAGCATTTT. Its protein product is CAWSGDREDQPQHF.

This chain connects TRBV27 to TRBJ1-3, with 8 bases matching TRBD1. The V gene end was trimmed by 1 base and the J gene end by 0 bases; junction bases not matched to a gene: 5. This CDR3 has 17 amino acids. The germline gives CDR1 MNHEY, CDR2 SMNVEV (reference sequence). Written as DNA, the CDR3 is TGTGCCAGCAGTTTATTTGGACAGGGAGTCTCTGGAAACACCATATATTTT. Translation: CASSLFGQGVSGNTIYF.

This clone was seen more than once but under ten times. V and J are TRBV29-1 and TRBJ1-2; D uncertain. Germline assignment: CDR1 SQVTM and CDR2 ANQGSEA. The length of the CDR3 is 14 residues. V lost 4 bases and J lost 0, with 12 bases in between. CDR3 residues: CSVASAAANYGYTF. CDR3 nucleotides: TGCAGCGTTGCATCGGCTGCAGCTAACTATGGCTACACCTTC.